A selection of T cell receptor beta chains follows, all from one sample in a study of cytomegalovirus exposure and HLA in healthy donors. The method was immunoSEQ multiplex PCR; TCRdb's version includes in-frame clones alone and lacks a portion of them. This sample has about 120,000 clones, with roughly 90% found just once. What was sequenced was PBMCs. These receptors all stem from a woman aged 18-30 years in good health and CMV-seronegative. Both conserved end residues are trimmed from each CDR3. Fields, in order: J gene, V gene, CDR3 protein.

TRBJ1-1,TRBV10-3,AISEPRDRAGFGNTEAF
TRBJ2-7,TRBV10-2,ASRRQGAYEQY
TRBJ2-1,TRBV9,ASSVGGLAGYIAEQF
TRBJ2-5,TRBV6-5,AIGGFGGGETQY
TRBJ1-5,TRBV19,ASSVTGGAGQPQH
TRBJ2-1,TRBV5-1,ASSLGTEEQF
TRBJ1-1,TRBV19,ASSIRGGEAF
TRBJ2-5,TRBV21-1,ASSHLGGAGQETQY
TRBJ2-1,TRBV9,ASSVEAGLWNEQF
TRBJ1-3,TRBV6-6,ASSKLRGTGGNTIY
TRBJ1-2,TRBV5-4,ASSPGGSERPGGYT
TRBJ2-3,TRBV7-3,ASSSGLAGTDTQY
TRBJ2-2,TRBV7-6,ASSPRPSSAGTGELF
TRBJ2-3,TRBV7-8,ASSTRFRVSGIGENTQY
TRBJ2-7,TRBV11-2,ASSSPPGEQY
TRBJ2-2,TRBV6-6,ASIPGTIYTGELF
TRBJ2-6,TRBV19,ASSAGRVNSGANVLT
TRBJ2-7,TRBV6-6,ASSIAGGNEQY
TRBJ2-3,TRBV6-1,ASSEPFRGGWEGTDTQY
TRBJ1-2,TRBV30,AWSGPRQGAVYGYT
TRBJ1-2,TRBV6-4,ASSQQGDSYGYT
TRBJ2-3,TRBV5-1,ASSLGQGPDTQY
TRBJ2-1,TRBV5-8,ASSLTRQDEQF
TRBJ1-1,TRBV6-5,ASSFRDTNTEAF
TRBJ2-7,TRBV28,ASSLLSYEQY
TRBJ2-7,TRBV29-1,SVESIGSPYEQY
TRBJ1-1,TRBV4-2,ASSQDRHMNTEAF
TRBJ1-5,TRBV2,ASGGEANQPQH
TRBJ1-4,TRBV4-1,ASSHFAQNEKLF
TRBJ1-2,TRBV28,ASRGGTPRGYGYT
TRBJ1-1,TRBV5-1,ASSLGQYTEAF
TRBJ2-3,TRBV7-9,ASRDPSGQTVTDTQY
TRBJ1-1,TRBV9,ASSARGVGAF
TRBJ2-3,TRBV30,AWSGLAGGSDTQY
TRBJ2-7,TRBV7-9,ASSLAEGLEQY
TRBJ2-7,TRBV18,ASSPRGLADHNSYEQY
TRBJ2-2,TRBV7-3,ASSLSGDAGELF
TRBJ1-2,TRBV27,ATLSLWGFEGYGYT
TRBJ2-1,TRBV10-1,ASSVDRGAYNEQF
TRBJ2-4,TRBV4-2,ASSQDLEKNIQY
TRBJ1-2,TRBV15,ATSRDRTRDSYGYT
TRBJ2-7,TRBV6-5,ASSSPAGGYYEQY
TRBJ1-2,TRBV6-1,ASSPPPGWGGYT
TRBJ2-7,TRBV7-8,ASSSTERGHEQY
TRBJ2-1,TRBV11-1,ASSARTSGYNEQF
TRBJ2-1,TRBV12-5,ASGLVLTGNEQF
TRBJ2-5,TRBV7-9,ASSRGQGETQY
TRBJ2-2,TRBV18,ASSPLGQVSGELF